The sequence of this TCR beta chain was determined in a study of cytomegalovirus exposure and HLA in healthy donors. With 60 Vbeta and 13 Jbeta primers, the PCR was carried out. Profiled with immunoSEQ multiplex PCR; TCRdb holds only in-frame clones, not every one. This table has under 130,000 clones, about four fifths appearing once. Study outcomes and limitations: The availability of immune exposure information extended only to CMV serostatus. TCR beta chain V- and J-gene trimming was linked, in a later analysis, to a missense variant in DCLRE1C.

The CDR3 extends over 15 amino acids. V dropped 5 bases and J dropped 8; count of bases not matched to a gene: 12. Germline V gene sequence: CDR1 MNHEY, CDR2 SVGAGI. A word on this clone: What it binds is unknown.

This clonotype was sampled from a man aged 35-49 years in good health and CMV-seronegative. J is TRBJ2-4 and V is TRBV6-5; 7 positions match TRBD1. Source material: PBMCs. CDR3 amino acids: CASSNTGTDPYIQYF. The CDR3 bases are TGTGCCAGCAGTAACACCGGGACAGATCCTTACATTCAGTACTTC.